This T cell receptor (beta chain) emerged from a study of blood T cell repertoires in COVID-19. On the study more broadly: Samples taken during acute and convalescent COVID-19 were collected in the United States, Italy and Spain. From T cells, B-cell-depleted T cells, or PBMCs came the material, which was cDNA or gDNA.

Original handling: Estimates of nucleated cell counts were drawn from the amplification of reference gene primers. TCRdb's table, derived via immunoSEQ multiplex PCR, lists solely in-frame clones and lacks some. That table is the source of V, J and clone size, and D and trimming were worked out from the DNA. The top ten clones hold 1.5% to 2% of a sample with about 480,000 clones, approximately 88% of them seen once. Cohort assignment relied on participant-reported clinical history. CDR1 and CDR2 (germline): LNHNV, YYDKDF (reference sequence). J lost 7 bases, V lost 1 base, and 4 bases had no gene match. This CDR3 region has 15 residues.

The receptor's source is a middle-aged woman who had recovered from COVID-19. Sequences were obtained from PBMCs or T cells enriched from blood (not recorded which). V usage is TRBV15 and J usage is TRBJ2-1, with 10 bases lining up with TRBD2. For the CDR3, the DNA is TGTGCCACCAGCAGAGGGACTAGCGGACCGAATGAGCAGTTCTTC. This sequence encodes CATSRGTSGPNEQFF.